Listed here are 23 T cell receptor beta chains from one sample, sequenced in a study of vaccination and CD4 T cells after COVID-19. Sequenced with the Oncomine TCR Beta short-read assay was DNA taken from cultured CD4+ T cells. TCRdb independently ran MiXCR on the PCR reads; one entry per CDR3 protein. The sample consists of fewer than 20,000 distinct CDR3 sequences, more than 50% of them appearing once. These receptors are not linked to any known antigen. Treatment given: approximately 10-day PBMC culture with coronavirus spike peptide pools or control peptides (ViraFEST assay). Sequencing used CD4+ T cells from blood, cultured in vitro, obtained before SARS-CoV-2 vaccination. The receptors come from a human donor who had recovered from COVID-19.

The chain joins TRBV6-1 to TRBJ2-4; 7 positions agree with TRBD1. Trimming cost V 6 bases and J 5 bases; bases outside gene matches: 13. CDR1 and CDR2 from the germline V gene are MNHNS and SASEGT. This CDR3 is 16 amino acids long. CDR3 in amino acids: CASRPRTGRIENIQYF. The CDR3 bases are TGTGCCAGCAGGCCGCGGACAGGTCGAATCGAAAACATTCAGTACTTC.

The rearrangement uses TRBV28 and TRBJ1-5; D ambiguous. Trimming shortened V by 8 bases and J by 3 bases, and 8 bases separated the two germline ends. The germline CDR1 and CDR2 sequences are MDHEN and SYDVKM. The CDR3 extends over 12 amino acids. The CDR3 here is CASGPINQPQHF. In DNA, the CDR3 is TGTGCCAGCGGACCGATCAATCAGCCCCAGCATTTT.

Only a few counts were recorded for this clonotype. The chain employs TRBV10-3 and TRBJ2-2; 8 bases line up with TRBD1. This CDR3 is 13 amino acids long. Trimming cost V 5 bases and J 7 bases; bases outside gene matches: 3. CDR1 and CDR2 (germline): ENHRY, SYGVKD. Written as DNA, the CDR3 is TGTGCCATCAGTAACGACAGGGGCGGGGAGCTGTTTTTT. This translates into CAISNDRGGELFF.

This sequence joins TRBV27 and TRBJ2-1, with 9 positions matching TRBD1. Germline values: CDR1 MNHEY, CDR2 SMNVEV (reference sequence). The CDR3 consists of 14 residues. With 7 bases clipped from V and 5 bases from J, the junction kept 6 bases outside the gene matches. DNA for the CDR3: TGTGCCAGCAAAACCGGGACAGGGAACAATGAGCAGTTCTTC. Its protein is CASKTGTGNNEQFF.

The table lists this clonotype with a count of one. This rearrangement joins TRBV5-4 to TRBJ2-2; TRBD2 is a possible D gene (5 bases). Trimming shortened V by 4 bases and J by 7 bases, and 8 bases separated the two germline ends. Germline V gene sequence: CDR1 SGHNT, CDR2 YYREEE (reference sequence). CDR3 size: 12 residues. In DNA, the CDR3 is TGTGCCAGCAGCCGTACTAGCGGGGAGCTGTTTTTT. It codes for CASSRTSGELFF.

CDR3 protein: CASSFRLAGLYNEQFF. CDR3 DNA sequence: TGTGCCAGCAGTTTTAGGTTGGCGGGACTATACAATGAGCAGTTCTTC. The V gene is TRBV27, the J gene TRBJ2-1; 7 bases match TRBD2. CDR1 and CDR2 from the germline V gene are MNHEY and SMNVEV (reference sequence). This CDR3 contains 16 residues. With V trimmed by 3 bases and J by 4 bases, 9 bases remained unmatched.

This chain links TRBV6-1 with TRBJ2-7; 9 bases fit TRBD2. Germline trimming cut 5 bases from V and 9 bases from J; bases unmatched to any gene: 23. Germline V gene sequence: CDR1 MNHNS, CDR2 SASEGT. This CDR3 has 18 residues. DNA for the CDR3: TGTGCCAGCAGTAGGGGAATTAGCGGGAGTTTTATGGGGGTCGGGCAGTACTTC. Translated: CASSRGISGSFMGVGQYF.

The CDR3 bases are TGTGCCAGCAGCCCGGGACTTTACGTTGTTGGCTACACCTTC. It translates to CASSPGLYVVGYTF. V is TRBV6-1 and J is TRBJ1-2; D might be TRBD1 (5 bases). Trimming stripped 6 bases from V and 7 bases from J, with 18 bases between. The germline CDR1 and CDR2 sequences are MNHNS and SASEGT. The CDR3 length is 14 residues.

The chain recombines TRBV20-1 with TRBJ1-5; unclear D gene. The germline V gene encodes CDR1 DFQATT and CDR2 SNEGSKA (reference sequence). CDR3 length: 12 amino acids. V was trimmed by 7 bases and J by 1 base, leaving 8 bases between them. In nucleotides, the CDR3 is TGCAGTGTCGGACGGAGCAATCAGCCCCAGCATTTT. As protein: CSVGRSNQPQHF.

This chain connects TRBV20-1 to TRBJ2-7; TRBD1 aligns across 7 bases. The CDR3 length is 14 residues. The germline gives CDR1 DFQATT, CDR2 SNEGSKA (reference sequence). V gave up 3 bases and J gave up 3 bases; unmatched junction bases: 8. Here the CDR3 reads CSASETGSDYEQYF. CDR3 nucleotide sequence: TGCAGTGCTAGCGAGACAGGGAGCGACTACGAGCAGTACTTC.

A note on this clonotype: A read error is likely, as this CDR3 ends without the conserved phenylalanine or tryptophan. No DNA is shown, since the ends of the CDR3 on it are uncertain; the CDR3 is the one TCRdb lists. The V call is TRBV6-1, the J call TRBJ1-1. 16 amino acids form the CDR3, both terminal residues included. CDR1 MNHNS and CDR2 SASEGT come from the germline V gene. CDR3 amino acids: CASSSAAGAGGTEALL.

Here the CDR3 DNA reads TGTGCCAGCAGCCAACTCGGGGATGCACTTAACTATGGCTACACCTTC. Its protein is CASSQLGDALNYGYTF. The chain combines TRBV28 with TRBJ1-2, with unresolved D. The CDR3 extends over 16 amino acids. CDR1 and CDR2 (germline): MDHEN, SYDVKM. V was clipped by 6 bases and J by 1 base, with 18 bases between them.

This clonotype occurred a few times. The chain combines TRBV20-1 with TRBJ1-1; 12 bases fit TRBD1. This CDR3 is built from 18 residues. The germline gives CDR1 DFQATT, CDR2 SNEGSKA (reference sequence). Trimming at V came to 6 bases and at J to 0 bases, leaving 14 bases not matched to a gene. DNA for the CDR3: TGCAGTGCCAGGGGACAGGGGGCTCGTCGTTCTATGAACACTGAAGCTTTCTTT. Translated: CSARGQGARRSMNTEAFF.

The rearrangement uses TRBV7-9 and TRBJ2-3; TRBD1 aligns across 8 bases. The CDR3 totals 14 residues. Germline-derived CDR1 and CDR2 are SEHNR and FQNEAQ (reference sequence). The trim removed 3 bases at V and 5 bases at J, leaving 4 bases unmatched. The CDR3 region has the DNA TGTGCCAGCAGCTTCGACAGGGGAATAGATACGCAGTATTTT. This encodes CASSFDRGIDTQYF.

The CDR3 is CASRSDRVDYGYTF. Written as DNA, the CDR3 is TGTGCCAGCAGATCCGACAGGGTTGACTATGGCTACACCTTC. This chain uses TRBV6-1 with TRBJ1-2; TRBD1 agrees at 7 bases. CDR3 size: 14 residues. V lost 6 bases and J lost 3; bases outside the gene matches: 7. Per germline, CDR1 MNHNS and CDR2 SASEGT.

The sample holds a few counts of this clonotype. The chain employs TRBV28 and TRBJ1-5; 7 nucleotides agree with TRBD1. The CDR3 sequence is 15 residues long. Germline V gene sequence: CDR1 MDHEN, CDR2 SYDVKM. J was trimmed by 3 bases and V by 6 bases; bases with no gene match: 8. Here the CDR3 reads CASSWGQSLNQPQHF. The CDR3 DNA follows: TGTGCCAGCAGCTGGGGACAGAGCCTCAATCAGCCCCAGCATTTT.

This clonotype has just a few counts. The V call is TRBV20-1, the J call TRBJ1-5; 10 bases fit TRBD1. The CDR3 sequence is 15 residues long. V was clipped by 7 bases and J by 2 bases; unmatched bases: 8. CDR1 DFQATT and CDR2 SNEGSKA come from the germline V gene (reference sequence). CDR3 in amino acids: CSVTTGGAGNQPQHF. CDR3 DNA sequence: TGCAGTGTTACGACAGGGGGCGCAGGCAATCAGCCCCAGCATTTT.

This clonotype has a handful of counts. CDR3 coding DNA: TGCAGTGCTAGAGCAGGGTTCGGGGAGCTGTTTTTT. It is translated as CSARAGFGELFF. V gene TRBV20-1 combines with J gene TRBJ2-2, with D maybe TRBD1 (5 bases). The CDR3 totals 12 residues. CDR1 is DFQATT, CDR2 SNEGSKA, per germline (reference sequence). The germline V and J ends were trimmed by 1 base and 7 bases, with 7 bases remaining between them.

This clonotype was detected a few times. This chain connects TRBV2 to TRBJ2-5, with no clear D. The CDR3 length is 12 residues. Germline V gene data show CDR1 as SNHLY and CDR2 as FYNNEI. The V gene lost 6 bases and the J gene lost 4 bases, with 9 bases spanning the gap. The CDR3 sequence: CASRDQRETQYF. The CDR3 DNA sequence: TGTGCCAGCAGGGATCAGCGAGAGACCCAGTACTTC.

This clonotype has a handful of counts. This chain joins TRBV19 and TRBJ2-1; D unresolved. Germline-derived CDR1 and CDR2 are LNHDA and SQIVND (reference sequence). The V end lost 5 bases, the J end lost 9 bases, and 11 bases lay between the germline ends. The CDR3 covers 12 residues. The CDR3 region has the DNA TGTGCCAGTAGTTCTAGTATCAGTGAGCAGTTCTTC. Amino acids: CASSSSISEQFF.

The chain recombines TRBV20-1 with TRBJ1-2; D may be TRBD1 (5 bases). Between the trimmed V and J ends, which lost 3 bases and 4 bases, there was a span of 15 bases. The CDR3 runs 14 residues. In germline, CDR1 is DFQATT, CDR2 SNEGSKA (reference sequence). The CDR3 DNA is TGCAGTGCTAGCTCTTCAGGGCCGGGCTATGGCTACACCTTC. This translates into CSASSSGPGYGYTF.

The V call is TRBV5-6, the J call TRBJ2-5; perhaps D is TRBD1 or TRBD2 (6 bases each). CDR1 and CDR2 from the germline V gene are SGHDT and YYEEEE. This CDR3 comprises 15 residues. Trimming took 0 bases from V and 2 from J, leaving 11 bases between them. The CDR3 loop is CASSLGPGAQETQYF. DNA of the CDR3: TGTGCCAGCAGCTTGGGCCCGGGGGCACAAGAGACCCAGTACTTC.

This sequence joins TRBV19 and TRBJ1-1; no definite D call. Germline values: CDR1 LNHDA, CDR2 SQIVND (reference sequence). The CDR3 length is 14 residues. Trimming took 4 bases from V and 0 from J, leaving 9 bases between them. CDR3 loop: CASSTSRLNTEAFF. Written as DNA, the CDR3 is TGTGCCAGTAGTACATCCCGACTGAACACTGAAGCTTTCTTT.